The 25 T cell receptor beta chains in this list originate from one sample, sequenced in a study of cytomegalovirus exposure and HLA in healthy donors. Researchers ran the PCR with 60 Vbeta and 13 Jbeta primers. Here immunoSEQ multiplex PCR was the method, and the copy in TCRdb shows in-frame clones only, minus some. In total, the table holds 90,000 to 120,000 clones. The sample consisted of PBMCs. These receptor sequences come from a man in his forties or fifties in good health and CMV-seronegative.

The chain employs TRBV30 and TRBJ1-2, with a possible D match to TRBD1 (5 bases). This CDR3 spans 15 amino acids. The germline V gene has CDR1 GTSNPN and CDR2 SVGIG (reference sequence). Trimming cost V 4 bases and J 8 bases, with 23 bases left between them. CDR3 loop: CAWKARRQGLRGYTF. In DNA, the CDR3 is TGTGCCTGGAAGGCTAGACGGCAGGGACTTCGAGGCTACACCTTC. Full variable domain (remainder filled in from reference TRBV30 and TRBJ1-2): SQTIHQWPATLVQPVGSPLSLECTVEGTSNPNLYWYRQAAGRGLQLLFYSVGIGQISSEVPQNLSASRPQDRQFILSSKKLLLSDSGFYLCAWKARRQGLRGYTFGSGTRLTVV.

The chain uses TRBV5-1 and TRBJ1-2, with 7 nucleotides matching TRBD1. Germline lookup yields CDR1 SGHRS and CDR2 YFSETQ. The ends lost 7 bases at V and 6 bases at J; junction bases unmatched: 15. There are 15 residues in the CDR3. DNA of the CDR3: TGCGCCAGCCGACTCTCCGACAGGGTTCAGGATGGCTACACCTTC. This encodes CASRLSDRVQDGYTF.

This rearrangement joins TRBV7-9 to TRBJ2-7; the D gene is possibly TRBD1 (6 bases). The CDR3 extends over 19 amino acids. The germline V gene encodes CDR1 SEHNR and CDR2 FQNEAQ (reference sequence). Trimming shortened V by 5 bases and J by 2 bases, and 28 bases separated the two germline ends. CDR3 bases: TGTGCCAGCAGCAAGCTTCCATCGATACGGGACACAGAACCCTACGAGCAGTACTTC. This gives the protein CASSKLPSIRDTEPYEQYF.

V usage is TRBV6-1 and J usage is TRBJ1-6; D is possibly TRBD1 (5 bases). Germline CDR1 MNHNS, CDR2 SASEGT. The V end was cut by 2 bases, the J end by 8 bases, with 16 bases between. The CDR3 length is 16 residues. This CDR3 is CASSETPQGLDSPLHF. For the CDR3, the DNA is TGTGCCAGCAGTGAAACCCCCCAGGGTCTGGATTCACCCCTCCACTTT.

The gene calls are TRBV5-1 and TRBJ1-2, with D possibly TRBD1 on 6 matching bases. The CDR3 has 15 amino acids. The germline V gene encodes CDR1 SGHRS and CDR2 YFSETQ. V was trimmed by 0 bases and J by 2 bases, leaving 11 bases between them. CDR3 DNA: TGCGCCAGCAGCTTGGAATTCGACAGGAACTATGGCTACACCTTC. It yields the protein CASSLEFDRNYGYTF. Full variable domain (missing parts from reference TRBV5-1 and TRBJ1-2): KAGVTQTPRYLIKTRGQQVTLSCSPISGHRSVSWYQQTPGQGLQFLFEYFSETQRNKGNFPGRFSGRQFSNSRSEMNVSTLELGDSALYLCASSLEFDRNYGYTFGSGTRLTVV.

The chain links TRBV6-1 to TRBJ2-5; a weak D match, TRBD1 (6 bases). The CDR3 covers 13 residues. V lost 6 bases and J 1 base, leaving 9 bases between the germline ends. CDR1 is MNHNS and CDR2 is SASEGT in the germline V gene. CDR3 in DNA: TGTGCCAGCAGCCGGACAGCCCAAGAGACCCAGTACTTC. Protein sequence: CASSRTAQETQYF.

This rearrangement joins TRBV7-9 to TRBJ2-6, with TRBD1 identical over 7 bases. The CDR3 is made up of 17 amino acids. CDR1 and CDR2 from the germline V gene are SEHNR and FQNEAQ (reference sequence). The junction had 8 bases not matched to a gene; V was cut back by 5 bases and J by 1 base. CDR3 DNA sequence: TGTGCCAGCAGCGCAGGGACAGAGGCTTCTGGGGCCAACGTCCTGACTTTC. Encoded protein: CASSAGTEASGANVLTF. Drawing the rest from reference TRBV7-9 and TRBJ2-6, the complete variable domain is DTGVSQNPRHKITKRGQNVTFRCDPISEHNRLYWYRQTLGQGPEFLTYFQNEAQLEKSRLLSDRFSAERPKGSFSTLEIQRTEQGDSAMYLCASSAGTEASGANVLTFGAGSRLTVL.

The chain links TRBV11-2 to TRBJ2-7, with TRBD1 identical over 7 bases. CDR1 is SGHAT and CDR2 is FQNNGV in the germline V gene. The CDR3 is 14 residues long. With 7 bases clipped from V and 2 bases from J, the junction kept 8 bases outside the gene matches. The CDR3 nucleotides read TGTGCCAGCACCCTGGGGGACAGAGCCTACGAGCAGTACTTC. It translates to CASTLGDRAYEQYF.

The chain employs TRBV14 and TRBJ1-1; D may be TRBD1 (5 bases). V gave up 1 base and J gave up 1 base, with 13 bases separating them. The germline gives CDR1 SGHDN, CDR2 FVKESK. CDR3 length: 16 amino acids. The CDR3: CASSQVGARRNTEAFF. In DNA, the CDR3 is TGTGCCAGCAGCCAAGTTGGGGCCAGGAGGAACACTGAAGCTTTCTTT.

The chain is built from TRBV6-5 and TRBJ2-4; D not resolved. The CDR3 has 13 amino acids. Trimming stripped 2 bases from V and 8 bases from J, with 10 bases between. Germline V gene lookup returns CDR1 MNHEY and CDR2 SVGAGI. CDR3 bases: TGTGCCAGCAGTTACGGTCCTATTGACATTCAGTACTTC. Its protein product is CASSYGPIDIQYF.

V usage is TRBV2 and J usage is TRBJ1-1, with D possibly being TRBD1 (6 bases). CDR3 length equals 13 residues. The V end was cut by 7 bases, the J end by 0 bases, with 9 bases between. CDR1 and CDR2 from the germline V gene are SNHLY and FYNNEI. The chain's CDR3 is CASMNRVNTEAFF. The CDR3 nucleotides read TGTGCCAGCATGAACAGGGTGAACACTGAAGCTTTCTTT.

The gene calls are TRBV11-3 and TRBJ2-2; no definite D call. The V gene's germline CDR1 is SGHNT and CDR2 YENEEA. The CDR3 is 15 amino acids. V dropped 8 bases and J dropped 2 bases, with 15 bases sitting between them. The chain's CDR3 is CASGLGADNTGELFF. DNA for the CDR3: TGTGCCAGCGGCCTAGGTGCGGATAACACCGGGGAGCTGTTTTTT.

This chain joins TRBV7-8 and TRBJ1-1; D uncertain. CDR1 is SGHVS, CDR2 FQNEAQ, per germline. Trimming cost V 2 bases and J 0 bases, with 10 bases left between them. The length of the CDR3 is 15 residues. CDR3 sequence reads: CASSLRELMNTEAFF. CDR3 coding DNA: TGTGCCAGCAGCTTACGGGAGCTCATGAACACTGAAGCTTTCTTT.

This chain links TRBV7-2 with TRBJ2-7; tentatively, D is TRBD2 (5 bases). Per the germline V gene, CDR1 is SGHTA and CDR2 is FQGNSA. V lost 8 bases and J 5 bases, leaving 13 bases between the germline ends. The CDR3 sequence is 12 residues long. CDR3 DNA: TGTGCCAGCCGGACGCTCGGGGACGAGCAGTACTTC. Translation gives CASRTLGDEQYF.

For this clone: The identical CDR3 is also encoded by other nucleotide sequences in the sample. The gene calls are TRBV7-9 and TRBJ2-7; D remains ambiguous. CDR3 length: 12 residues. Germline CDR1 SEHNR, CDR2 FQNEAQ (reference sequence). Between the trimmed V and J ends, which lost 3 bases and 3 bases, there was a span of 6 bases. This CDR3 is CASSLGSYEQYF. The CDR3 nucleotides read TGTGCCAGCAGCTTGGGCAGCTACGAGCAGTACTTC.

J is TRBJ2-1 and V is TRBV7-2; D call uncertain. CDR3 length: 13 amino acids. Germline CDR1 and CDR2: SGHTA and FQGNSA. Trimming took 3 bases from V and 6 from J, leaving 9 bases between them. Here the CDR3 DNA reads TGTGCCAGCAGCTTCCCATCAATCAATGAGCAGTTCTTC. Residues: CASSFPSINEQFF.

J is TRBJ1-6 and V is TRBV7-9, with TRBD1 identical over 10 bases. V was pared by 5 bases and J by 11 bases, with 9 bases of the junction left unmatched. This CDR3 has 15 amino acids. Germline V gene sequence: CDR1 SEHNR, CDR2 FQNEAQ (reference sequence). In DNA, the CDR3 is TGTGCCAGCAGCCCTAGAGGGACAGGGGTTGCACCCCTCCACTTT. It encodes CASSPRGTGVAPLHF.

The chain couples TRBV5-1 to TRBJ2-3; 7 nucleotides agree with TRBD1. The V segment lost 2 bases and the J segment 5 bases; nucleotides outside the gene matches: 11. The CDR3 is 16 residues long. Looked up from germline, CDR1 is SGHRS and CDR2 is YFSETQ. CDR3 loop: CASSLERGPWKDTQYF. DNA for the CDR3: TGCGCCAGCAGCTTAGAAAGGGGGCCGTGGAAAGATACGCAGTATTTT.

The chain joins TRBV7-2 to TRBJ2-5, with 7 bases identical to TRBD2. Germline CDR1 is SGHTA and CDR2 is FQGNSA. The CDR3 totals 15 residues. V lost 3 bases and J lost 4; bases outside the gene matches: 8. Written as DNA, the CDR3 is TGTGCCAGCAGCTTCCTGGGAGGGTGGAGAGAGACCCAGTACTTC. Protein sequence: CASSFLGGWRETQYF. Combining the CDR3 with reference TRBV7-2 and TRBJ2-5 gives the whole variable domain GAGVSQSPSNKVTEKGKDVELRCDPISGHTALYWYRQSLGQGLEFLIYFQGNSAPDKSGLPSDRFSAERTGGSVSTLTIQRTQQEDSAVYLCASSFLGGWRETQYFGPGTRLLVL.

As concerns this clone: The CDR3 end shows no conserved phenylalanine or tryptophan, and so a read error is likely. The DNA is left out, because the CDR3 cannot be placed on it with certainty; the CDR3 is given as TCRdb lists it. The CDR3: CSARDPQGQGL. The genes are TRBV20-1 and TRBJ1-2; TRBD1, as called in the table, went unchecked against the DNA. The CDR3 sequence runs 11 residues, both termini included. Per the germline V gene, CDR1 is DFQATT and CDR2 is SNEGSKA (reference sequence).

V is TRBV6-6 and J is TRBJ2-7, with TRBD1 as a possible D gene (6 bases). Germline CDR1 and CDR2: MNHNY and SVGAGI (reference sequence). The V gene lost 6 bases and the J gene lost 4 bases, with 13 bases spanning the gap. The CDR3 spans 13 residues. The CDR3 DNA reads TGTGCCAGCAGCCGGACAGTTACTTACGAGCAGTACTTC. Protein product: CASSRTVTYEQYF.

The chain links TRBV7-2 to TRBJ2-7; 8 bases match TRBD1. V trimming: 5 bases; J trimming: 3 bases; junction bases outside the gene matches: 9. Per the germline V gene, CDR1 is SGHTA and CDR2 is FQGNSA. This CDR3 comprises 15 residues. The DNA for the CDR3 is TGTGCCAGCAGCCCGATGGGACAGGAGGGCTACGAGCAGTACTTC. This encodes CASSPMGQEGYEQYF.

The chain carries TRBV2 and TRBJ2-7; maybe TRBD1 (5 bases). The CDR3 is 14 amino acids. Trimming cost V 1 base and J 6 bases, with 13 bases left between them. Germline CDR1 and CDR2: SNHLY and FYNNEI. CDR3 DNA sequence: TGTGCCAGCAGTGAAGGGAGCAGGGTTGCCGAGCAGTACTTC. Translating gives CASSEGSRVAEQYF.

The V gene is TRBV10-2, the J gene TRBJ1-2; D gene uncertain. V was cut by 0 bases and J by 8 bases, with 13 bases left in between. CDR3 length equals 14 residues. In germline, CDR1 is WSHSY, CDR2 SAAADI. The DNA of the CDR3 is TGCGCCAGCAGTGAGTCCCGGGGTCGGAACGGCTACACCTTC. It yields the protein CASSESRGRNGYTF.

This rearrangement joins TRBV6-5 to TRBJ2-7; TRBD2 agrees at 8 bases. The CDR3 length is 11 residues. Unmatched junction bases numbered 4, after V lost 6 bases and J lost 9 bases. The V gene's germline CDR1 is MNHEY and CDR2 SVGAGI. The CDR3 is CASRSTSAQYF. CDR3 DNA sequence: TGTGCCAGCAGGTCGACTAGCGCGCAGTACTTC.